The entry below gives a single T cell receptor beta chain sequence along with its context. Its antigen remains unknown. These data come from a study of OX40 agonist ivuxolimab in advanced cancers. The wider study: Each patient was given ivuxolimab into a vein every 2 weeks, at 0.01 to 10 mg/kg. Broader study findings: Nonresponders, in some cases, also had low normalized T-cell clonal expansion. Clonal expansion by week 6 occurred in CD4+ and CD8+ blood T cells (at 0.1 to 3.0 mg/kg). Expansion of clones was among the lowest in partial responders at 0.1-3.0 mg/kg.

Only in-frame clones appear in the TCRdb table, and some are missing; sequencing was by immunoSEQ multiplex PCR. Among more than 15,000 clones, less than 80% were seen once, and the ten largest hold approximately 24%. Germline loops: CDR1 SGHVS, CDR2 FNYEAQ. The CDR3 is made up of 16 amino acids. V shed 4 bases and J 9 bases; nucleotides not matched to a gene: 13. Sequencing used CD4+ or CD8+ T cells sorted from blood, obtained in a trial of the OX40 agonist ivuxolimab. The chain employs TRBV7-6 and TRBJ2-1, with 9 bases aligning to TRBD2. The source of this sequence is an adult with an advanced solid tumor such as melanoma, head and neck, liver or kidney cancer. The CDR3: CASSSPYSGSNTEQFF. The DNA of the CDR3 is TGTGCCAGCAGCTCACCGTATAGCGGGAGTAATACTGAGCAGTTCTTC.